This T cell receptor beta chain was sequenced for a study of PD-1 blockade in classical Hodgkin lymphoma (dated by TCRdb to 2020 to 2021). At the level of the whole study: Nivolumab dosing was 3 mg/kg intravenously every 2 weeks, continuing until either disease progression or unacceptable toxicity. A peripheral blood immune signature of response to PD-1 blockade in classical Hodgkin lymphoma was defined using TCR beta sequencing and CyTOF.

As for this clone: There is no known antigen for this receptor. No per-base quality is available; no much larger clone lies one base away.

General findings and caveats noted by the study authors: Trial patients with a complete response had baseline diversity similar to that of newly diagnosed patients, while partial responders and progressors had significantly lower diversity. Baseline TCR diversity was reported to be lower in newly diagnosed patients than in healthy donors, and even lower in relapsed/refractory patients. A significant rise by C4D1 was seen in CD4+ but not CD8+ TCR diversity (p=0.0027 vs p=0.16), with the rise being most apparent in complete responders (p=0.02). Only a single clinical trial cohort was studied, and what caused the repertoire differences, possibly disease activity or prior therapy, remained undefined. Lower diversity was observed in patients in whom nivolumab was started less than 1 year after ASCT, and these patients were excluded from later analyses so that confounding by immune reconstitution would be avoided.

The Qiagen DNeasy kit was used to extract genomic DNA from unsorted PBMCs and from the negatively selected CD4+ and CD8+ fractions. TCR beta CDR3 regions were amplified by immunoSEQ multiplex PCR using primers annealing to V and J segments. Amplification bias was minimized using a synthetic immune receptor repertoire, and residual bias was removed computationally after sequencing. The authors processed their data as follows. Custom Python scripts were used to quantify repertoire diversity as the Shannon entropy index. Unsorted, CD4+ and CD8+ repertoires were examined separately, except in combined analyses, for which CD4+ and CD8+ sequences were merged in silico. A clone counted as expanded when the clone's frequency after treatment rose at least 2-fold relative to C1D1, and clones undetected at baseline were given a pseudocount of 0.5. Clones with 0 or 1 copy at C1D1 were defined as singleton clones, while clones with 2 or more copies were defined as non-singleton clones. Clones expanded in unsorted samples were labelled as CD4+, CD8+ or unknown by matching protein sequences in sorted samples from the same patient. Wilcoxon tests were applied to paired samples to test diversity changes from C1D1 to C4D1. TCRdb obtained this table from immuneACCESS and retained in-frame rearrangements with V and J assigned. These tables miss some clones; where compared with another copy, unresolved V genes account for less than half of the shortfall, and the remainder is unexplained. V and J calls and clone size follow that table, whereas D and trimming were derived from the DNA. Counted in this sample were 100,000 or so clones; 90% to 95% of them appeared once. Roughly 2% of the sample comes from the top ten.

The time point label, as the study defines it: cycle 4 day 1 (C4D1), after more than 5 weeks of nivolumab. Every trial patient had relapsed after autologous stem cell transplantation, and cohorts A, B and C differed in prior brentuximab vedotin exposure. The trial cohort comprised 60 or so patients with relapsed/refractory classical Hodgkin lymphoma whose best overall responses were complete response, partial response or progressive disease. Single-agent nivolumab was administered to trial patients in the multi-cohort phase II CheckMate 205 trial. Best overall response was determined by an independent review committee according to the 2007 International Working Group response criteria. Trial PBMCs were obtained immediately prior to nivolumab initiation (C1D1) and on therapy at cycle 2 day 1 and cycle 4 day 1. After peripheral blood was drawn into 8 mL Vacutainer Cell Preparation Tubes, PBMCs were isolated by centrifugation and then cryopreserved.

The CDR3, cysteine through phenylalanine, is 17 amino acids long. Just CDR3 DNA is preserved here, 51 bases in frame from base 1. The germline V gene provides CDR1 KGHSH and CDR2 LQKENI. V is trimmed back by 6 bases and J by 0 bases, and the junction contains 8 bases that no gene match accounts for. The sample was peripheral blood mononuclear cells (PBMCs), taken before the fourth cycle of nivolumab. This chain joins TRBV18 to TRBJ1-5; TRBD1 fits 10 bases in the junction. The origin of this receptor is a human donor with classical Hodgkin lymphoma. The CDR3 corresponds to CASSDDRGLSSNQPQHF. The DNA reads as follows: TGTGCCAGCTCCGACGACAGGGGGCTCTCTAGCAATCAGCCCCAGCATTTT.